Listed below are T cell receptor beta chains from one sample, sequenced in a study of human T cells and chemical hapten exposure. TCRdb re-called the RACE reads with MiXCR, one entry per CDR3 protein. The sample carries 210,000 or so distinct CDR3 sequences, 20% to 25% recorded once. The material was whole blood, obtained in connection with sensitization to the hapten diphenylcyclopropenone (DPC). All receptors derive from a woman aged 35 to 49 with alopecia areata. Some clones in this sample may be carry-over from other donors' samples. Each CDR3 is given with its conserved first and last residue. Each record gives: CDR3 length, D gene, J gene, V gene, clone size, CDR3 protein, CDR3 DNA. The D gene is left open where the match is weak. Some rows have no size entry. The others give once, few or many, or a class for an expanded clone.

cdr3_length: 14; d_call: NA; j_call: TRBJ2-3; v_call: TRBV4-3; clone_size: NA; cdr3_aa: CASSQAHFGDTQYF; cdr3_nt: TGCGCCAGCAGCCAAGCCCATTTTGGAGATACGCAGTATTTT
cdr3_length: 19; d_call: TRBD1; j_call: TRBJ2-1; v_call: TRBV4-3; clone_size: few; cdr3_aa: CASSQGDRGLAGPYNEQFF; cdr3_nt: TGCGCCAGCAGCCAAGGGGACAGGGGGCTAGCGGGACCCTACAATGAGCAGTTCTTC
cdr3_length: 15; d_call: TRBD1; j_call: TRBJ1-1; v_call: TRBV20-1; clone_size: NA; cdr3_aa: CSAFKPGQGNTEAFF; cdr3_nt: TGCAGTGCTTTCAAACCGGGACAGGGGAACACTGAAGCTTTCTTT
cdr3_length: 15; d_call: NA; j_call: TRBJ2-6; v_call: TRBV12-3/TRBV12-4; clone_size: NA; cdr3_aa: CASSSLGSGANVLTF; cdr3_nt: TGTGCCAGCAGTTCACTAGGGTCTGGGGCCAACGTCCTGACTTTC
cdr3_length: 13; d_call: TRBD2; j_call: TRBJ2-5; v_call: TRBV20-1; clone_size: many; cdr3_aa: CSAPTPGGETQYF; cdr3_nt: TGCAGTGCTCCTACCCCGGGAGGGGAGACCCAGTACTTC
cdr3_length: 17; d_call: NA; j_call: TRBJ1-1; v_call: TRBV7-2; clone_size: NA; cdr3_aa: CASSLTRTDSFASEAFF; cdr3_nt: TGTGCCAGCAGCTTAACCCGGACGGATTCGTTCGCATCGGAAGCTTTCTTT
cdr3_length: 13; d_call: NA; j_call: TRBJ2-5; v_call: TRBV7-2; clone_size: NA; cdr3_aa: CASSLVFEETQYF; cdr3_nt: TGTGCCAGCAGCTTAGTGTTCGAAGAGACCCAGTACTTC
cdr3_length: 15; d_call: NA; j_call: TRBJ2-5; v_call: TRBV6-6; clone_size: few; cdr3_aa: CASSYLLAAQETQYF; cdr3_nt: TGTGCCAGCAGTTACCTGCTGGCGGCACAAGAGACCCAGTACTTC
cdr3_length: 12; d_call: NA; j_call: TRBJ1-2; v_call: TRBV7-2; clone_size: NA; cdr3_aa: CASSSMRVGYTF; cdr3_nt: TGTGCCAGCAGCAGCATGAGGGTTGGCTACACCTTC
cdr3_length: 14; d_call: TRBD1; j_call: TRBJ1-5; v_call: TRBV6-2/TRBV6-3; clone_size: NA; cdr3_aa: CASSTGGRDQPQHF; cdr3_nt: TGTGCCAGCAGCACAGGGGGAAGGGATCAGCCCCAGCATTTT